Sequencing of this T cell receptor beta chain was carried out in a study of control samples from healthy donors and cancer patients. TCRdb's table, derived via immunoSEQ multiplex PCR, lists solely in-frame clones and lacks some. The sample holds about 28,000 clones, 70% to 80% seen once. This CDR3 has 15 amino acids. Trimming took 5 bases from V and 5 from J, leaving 18 bases between them. Germline lookup yields CDR1 SEHNR and CDR2 FQNEAQ (reference sequence). This receptor was obtained from a man aged 55-75 years with head and neck cancer. This sequence joins TRBV7-9 and TRBJ1-1; D is unresolved. The material sequenced was PBMCs. CDR3 loop: CASSPSAAAGTEAFF. The CDR3 DNA reads TGTGCCAGCAGCCCCTCGGCAGCCGCTGGAACTGAAGCTTTCTTT. The full variable domain, completed using reference TRBV7-9 and TRBJ1-1, is DTGVSQNPRHKITKRGQNVTFRCDPISEHNRLYWYRQTLGQGPEFLTYFQNEAQLEKSRLLSDRFSAERPKGSFSTLEIQRTEQGDSAMYLCASSPSAAAGTEAFFGQGTRLTVV.